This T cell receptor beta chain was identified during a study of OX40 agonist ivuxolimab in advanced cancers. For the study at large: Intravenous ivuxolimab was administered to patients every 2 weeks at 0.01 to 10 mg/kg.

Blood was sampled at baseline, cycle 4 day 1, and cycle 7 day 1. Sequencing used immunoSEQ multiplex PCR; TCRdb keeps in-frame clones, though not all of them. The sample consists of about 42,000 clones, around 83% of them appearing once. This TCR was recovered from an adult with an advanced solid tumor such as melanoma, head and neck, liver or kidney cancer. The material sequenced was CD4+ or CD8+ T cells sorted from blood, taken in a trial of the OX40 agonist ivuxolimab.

This CDR3 reads CASSDYGTGGYEQYV. The CDR3 DNA follows: TGTGCCAGCAGTGACTACGGGACAGGGGGCTACGAGCAGTACGTC. The J gene is TRBJ2-7, the V gene TRBV28, with 11 positions matching TRBD1. The V gene end was trimmed by 5 bases and the J gene end by 3 bases; junction bases not matched to a gene: 6. Per germline, CDR1 MDHEN and CDR2 SYDVKM. The CDR3 covers 15 residues.